In this sample, the clone carrying this T cell receptor beta chain turned up once. The data derive from a study of T cells after somatic rescue of genetic block. This table comes from immunoSEQ multiplex PCR, and its TCRdb copy is limited to in-frame clones, with some not included. The repertoire holds approximately 11,000 clones, with roughly 70% as singletons. This CDR3 contains 15 residues. The germline gives CDR1 MNHEY, CDR2 SVGAGI. With 2 bases removed from V and 0 bases from J, the gap between germline ends came to 10 bases. The rearrangement links TRBV6-5 to TRBJ1-2, with TRBD1 as a possible D gene (5 bases). The TCR originated in a boy aged 10-17 years. Input material: peripheral blood mononuclear cells (PBMCs). CDR3 loop: CASSYRGPPNYGYTF. As DNA, the CDR3 is TGTGCCAGCAGTTACAGGGGACCCCCTAACTATGGCTACACCTTC.